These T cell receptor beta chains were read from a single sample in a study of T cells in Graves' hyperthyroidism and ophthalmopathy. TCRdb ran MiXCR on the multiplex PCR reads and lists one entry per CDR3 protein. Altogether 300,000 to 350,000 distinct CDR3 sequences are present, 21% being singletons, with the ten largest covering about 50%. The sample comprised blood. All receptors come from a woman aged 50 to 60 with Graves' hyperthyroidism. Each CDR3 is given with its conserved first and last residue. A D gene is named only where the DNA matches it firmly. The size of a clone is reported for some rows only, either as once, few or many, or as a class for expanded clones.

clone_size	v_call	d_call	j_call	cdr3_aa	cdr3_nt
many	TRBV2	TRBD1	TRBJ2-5	CASSGDSAHKETQYF	TGTGCCAGCAGTGGGGACAGCGCCCATAAAGAGACCCAGTACTTC
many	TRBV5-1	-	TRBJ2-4	CASSLEGQGNIQYF	TGCGCCAGCAGCTTGGAGGGCCAGGGGAACATTCAGTACTTC
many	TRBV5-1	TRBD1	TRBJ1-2	CASSRSGQADYTF	TGCGCCAGCAGCCGATCGGGACAGGCGGACTACACCTTC
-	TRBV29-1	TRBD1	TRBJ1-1	CSVAQGAIGTEAFF	TGCAGCGTTGCGCAGGGGGCTATTGGCACTGAAGCTTTCTTT
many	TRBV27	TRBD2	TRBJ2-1	CASSFASGRRGEQFF	TGTGCCAGCAGTTTTGCTAGCGGGAGGCGGGGTGAGCAGTTCTTC
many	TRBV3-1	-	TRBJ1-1	CASSQGLGSGFWTEAFF	TGTGCCAGCAGCCAAGGACTCGGTTCGGGGTTTTGGACTGAAGCTTTCTTT
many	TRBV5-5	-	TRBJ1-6	CASSLEGRNSPLHF	TGTGCCAGCAGCTTGGAGGGGAGGAATTCACCCCTCCACTTT
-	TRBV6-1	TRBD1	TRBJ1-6	CASRRTGSNSPLHF	TGTGCCAGCAGACGGACAGGGTCAAACTCACCCCTCCACTTT
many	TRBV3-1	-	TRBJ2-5	CASSPTGVGETQYF	TGTGCCAGCAGCCCCACGGGGGTTGGTGAGACCCAGTACTTC
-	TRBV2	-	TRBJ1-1	CASTPGPGRNLNTEAFF	TGTGCCAGCACCCCCGGCCCTGGAAGAAACTTGAACACTGAAGCTTTCTTT
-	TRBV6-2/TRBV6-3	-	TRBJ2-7	CASSYRDGNYEQYF	TGTGCCAGCAGTTACCGGGACGGTAACTACGAGCAGTACTTC
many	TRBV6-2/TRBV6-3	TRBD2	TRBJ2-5	CASRLAGGGETQYF	TGTGCCAGCAGACTAGCGGGGGGCGGGGAGACCCAGTACTTC
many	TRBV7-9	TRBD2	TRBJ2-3	CASSSRRPSGTDTQYF	TGTGCCAGCAGCTCCCGTCGGCCTAGCGGGACAGATACGCAGTATTTT
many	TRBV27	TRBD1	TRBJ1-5	CASSPSGQAPNQPQHF	TGTGCCAGCAGTCCATCCGGACAGGCCCCCAATCAGCCCCAGCATTTT
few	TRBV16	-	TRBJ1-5	CASSQRSRTNQPQHF	TGTGCCAGCAGCCAAAGGTCAAGAACCAATCAGCCCCAGCATTTT
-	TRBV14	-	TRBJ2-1	CASSQDWGNEQFF	TGTGCCAGCAGCCAAGACTGGGGCAATGAGCAGTTCTTC
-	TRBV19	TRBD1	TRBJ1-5	CASTPGPGGRSNQPQHF	TGTGCCAGTACCCCCGGGCCAGGGGGTAGGAGCAATCAGCCCCAGCATTTT
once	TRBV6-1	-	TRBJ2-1	CASSEDRWSYNEQFF	TGTGCCAGCAGTGAAGACCGGTGGTCCTACAATGAGCAGTTCTTC
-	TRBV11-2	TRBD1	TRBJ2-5	CASSMTRGPQETQYF	TGTGCCAGCAGCATGACGAGGGGGCCTCAAGAGACCCAGTACTTC
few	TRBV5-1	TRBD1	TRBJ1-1	CASSAGQGMNTEAFF	TGCGCCAGCAGCGCCGGACAGGGAATGAACACTGAAGCTTTCTTT
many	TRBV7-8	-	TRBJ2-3	CASSLGRTGTSTDTQYF	TGTGCCAGCAGCTTAGGCCGGACTGGCACTAGCACAGATACGCAGTATTTT
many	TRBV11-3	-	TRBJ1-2	CASSSEGRRGNYGYTF	TGTGCCAGCAGCTCCGAGGGGCGCCGAGGGAACTATGGCTACACCTTC